This T cell receptor beta chain stems from a study of blood T cells in healthy people across ages. With a J-beta primer mix and a sample-barcoded 5' primer, a second PCR ran roughly 6 to 11 cycles. TCRdb analysed the 5' RACE reads with MiXCR anew, one entry per CDR3 protein. The sample consists of about 800,000 distinct CDR3 sequences, roughly 50% of them appearing once. The sequenced sample consisted of blood. This clonotype was sampled from a young man in good health.

The CDR3 here is CASRVDSNSYNEQFF. The CDR3 nucleotides are TGCGCCAGCAGAGTGGACAGCAACTCCTACAATGAGCAGTTCTTC. The rearrangement uses TRBV4-3 and TRBJ2-1, with TRBD1 as a possible D gene (6 bases). V was pared by 6 bases and J by 0 bases, with 12 bases between. CDR3 length: 15 amino acids. CDR1 LGHNA and CDR2 YSLEER come from the germline V gene.